The sequence of this T cell receptor beta chain was determined in a study of CD8+CD57+ T cells in acquired aplastic anemia. Study information: When averaged, DNA from sorted CD4+ and CD8+ cells came to around 3.4 ug. Study-wide results and caveats: Significant differences in CD8+ Simpson's diversity were not observed between patients and controls.

The germline CDR1 and CDR2 sequences are SGDLS and YYNGEE. This CDR3 spans 12 amino acids. It was genomic DNA that served as the template for profiling TCR beta VDJ and CDR3. TCRdb itself ran the reads through MiXCR, one entry per CDR3 protein. The sample includes approximately 250,000 distinct CDR3 sequences, 65% to 90% of them seen just once. Details on this clonotype: Its antigen is undetermined. Relative to the germline gene, one junction end is altered; a read error may explain this.

Sequencing involved patients with CD8+CD57+ cell expansion previously shown by flow cytometry. The chain couples TRBV9 to TRBJ2-3; D is undetermined. Material: sorted CD4+, CD8+, or CD8+CD57+ T cells (not recorded which) from PBMCs. The clonotype was recovered from a human donor with aplastic anemia. The CDR3 coding sequence is TGTGCCAGCAGCGTAGCTGCGGATATGCAGTATTTC. This translates into CASSVAADMQYF.